What follows describes a single T cell receptor (beta chain). Its specificity is unknown. This sample stems from a study of cytomegalovirus exposure and HLA in healthy donors. General study results and limits: Upon later analysis, HLA-associated TCR beta chains proved more clonally expanded than other, equally common chains. High specificity and sensitivity for cytomegalovirus status were reported for the classifier.

The study ran its PCR with 60 Vbeta and 13 Jbeta primers. Assay used: immunoSEQ multiplex PCR; TCRdb lists only in-frame clones, some missing. The sample totals 100,000 to 150,000 clones; its top ten clones hold under 3.5%. The CDR3 sequence is 15 residues long. J lost 6 bases, V lost 2 bases, and 2 bases had no gene match. The germline V gene has CDR1 SGHDT and CDR2 YYEEEE. The genes are TRBV5-6 and TRBJ2-2; 12 nucleotides match TRBD1. The TCR comes from a man aged 25 to 40 in good health and CMV-seronegative. The material sequenced was PBMCs. CDR3 sequence (DNA): TGTGCCAGCAGCTTTGGGACAGGGGGCTCCGGGGAGCTGTTTTTT. This encodes CASSFGTGGSGELFF.